The next 3 T cell receptor beta chains were all read from a single sample in a study of CD8+ T cells in alopecia areata (dated by TCRdb to the late 2010s). The time point label here, explained by the study, means: baseline before oral tofacitinib. Libraries were prepared through the immunoSEQ multiplex PCR assay. To provide template for TCR sequencing, every sample had RNA extracted and reverse transcribed into cDNA. Not all clones reach the TCRdb copy of this immuneACCESS table, which keeps in-frame sequences only. Checked studies attribute under half of the gap to unresolved V genes and leave the rest unexplained. The sample yields under 300,000 clones; 67% were counted once. The biggest ten clones account for more than 0.95% of the sample. Sample: CD4+ T cells sorted from blood, taken at week 0. The source of these receptors is a human donor with alopecia areata.

This clone has more than one count but fewer than ten. This chain connects TRBV29-1 to TRBJ2-1; D is unclear. V dropped 1 base and J dropped 9 bases, with 19 bases sitting between them. The CDR3 is made up of 15 amino acids. The germline V gene encodes CDR1 SQVTM and CDR2 ANQGSEA. CDR3: CSVEVRRGFGSEQFF. The CDR3 DNA follows: TGCAGCGTTGAAGTGCGGAGAGGTTTCGGTAGTGAGCAGTTCTTC.

This sequence joins TRBV6-6 and TRBJ1-6; no reliable D call. In germline, CDR1 is MNHNY, CDR2 SVGAGI (reference sequence). The CDR3 has 14 amino acids. Trimming removed 0 bases at V and 7 bases at J, with 7 bases between. Here the CDR3 DNA reads TGTGCCAGCAGTTACTCGTCCGGGAATTCACCCCTCCACTTT. This encodes CASSYSSGNSPLHF.

This clone was detected only a few times. V usage is TRBV29-1 and J usage is TRBJ2-7; perhaps D is TRBD1 or TRBD2 (5 bases each). This CDR3 contains 13 residues. Trimming took off 7 bases at V and 4 bases at J, with 17 bases between the two ends. Germline V gene sequence: CDR1 SQVTM, CDR2 ANQGSEA. The CDR3 is CSAIEGKSYEQYF. For the CDR3, the DNA is TGCAGCGCTATTGAGGGGAAATCGTACGAGCAGTACTTC.